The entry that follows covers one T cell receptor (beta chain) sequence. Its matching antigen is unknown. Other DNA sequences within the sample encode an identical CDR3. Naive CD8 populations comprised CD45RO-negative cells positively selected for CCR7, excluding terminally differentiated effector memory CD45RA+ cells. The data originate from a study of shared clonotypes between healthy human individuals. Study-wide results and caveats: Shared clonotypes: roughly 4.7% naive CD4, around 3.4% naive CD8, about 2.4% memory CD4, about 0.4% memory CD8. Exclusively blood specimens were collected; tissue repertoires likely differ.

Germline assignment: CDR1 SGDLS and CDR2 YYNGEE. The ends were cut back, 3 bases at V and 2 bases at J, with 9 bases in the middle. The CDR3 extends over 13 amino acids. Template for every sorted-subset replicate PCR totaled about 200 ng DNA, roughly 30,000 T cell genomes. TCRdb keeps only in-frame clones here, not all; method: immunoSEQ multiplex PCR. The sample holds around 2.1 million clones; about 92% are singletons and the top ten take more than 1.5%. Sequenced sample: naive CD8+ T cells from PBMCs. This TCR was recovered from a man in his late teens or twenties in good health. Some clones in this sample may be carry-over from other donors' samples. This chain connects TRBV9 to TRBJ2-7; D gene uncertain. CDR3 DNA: TGTGCCAGCAGCGCGGACGGCGCCTACGAGCAGTACTTC. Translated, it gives CASSADGAYEQYF.